These 18 T cell receptor beta chains were sequenced from one sample in a study of blood T cell repertoires in COVID-19. Sequenced by immunoSEQ multiplex PCR; TCRdb stores in-frame clones only, minus some. The table lists around 140,000 clones, 81% of them singletons. The sequencing sample was made of peripheral blood. The origin of the receptors is a human donor in a cohort sampled during active COVID-19.

The V gene is TRBV12-3 or TRBV12-4, the J gene TRBJ2-1; D gene ambiguous. The V end lost 1 base, the J end lost 9 bases, and 4 bases lay between the germline ends. The CDR3 loop spans 11 amino acids. The CDR3, as DNA: TGTGCCAGCAGTTTAGGTATTGAGCAGTTCTTC. It encodes CASSLGIEQFF.

This clone was seen only once. The chain couples TRBV6-6 to TRBJ2-7; perhaps TRBD2 as D (7 bases). The V end was cut by 6 bases, the J end by 4 bases, with 13 bases between. CDR1 and CDR2 (germline): MNHNY, SVGAGI (reference sequence). The CDR3 totals 13 residues. The CDR3 loop reads CASREGGGYEQYF. The CDR3 nucleotides read TGTGCCAGCAGGGAAGGGGGAGGGTACGAGCAGTACTTC.

The chain recombines TRBV25-1 with TRBJ2-3; a weak D match, TRBD1 (6 bases). The CDR3 loop spans 14 amino acids. From germline, CDR1 is MGHDK and CDR2 SYGVNS. Trimming left V 4 bases short and J 4 bases short, with 12 bases between. The CDR3 nucleotides read TGTGCCAGCAGTGCCCCACAGGGCTCAGATACGCAGTATTTT. Its translation: CASSAPQGSDTQYF.

V gene TRBV28 combines with J gene TRBJ2-1; 14 nucleotides match TRBD2. V was clipped by 4 bases and J by 7 bases; unmatched bases: 9. CDR1 and CDR2 from the germline V gene are MDHEN and SYDVKM. The length of the CDR3 is 17 residues. This CDR3 is CASSSHGLAGGSNEQFF. The CDR3 region has the DNA TGTGCCAGCAGTTCCCATGGACTAGCGGGAGGATCAAATGAGCAGTTCTTC.

The chain joins TRBV2 to TRBJ1-5, with 7 bases identical to TRBD1. V shed 3 bases and J 5 bases; nucleotides not matched to a gene: 4. Germline-derived CDR1 and CDR2 are SNHLY and FYNNEI. The CDR3 sequence is 14 residues long. CDR3 region: CASSEGQTHQPQHF. The CDR3 coding sequence is TGTGCCAGCAGTGAGGGACAGACCCATCAGCCCCAGCATTTT.

This clone appeared a single time. V usage is TRBV4-1 and J usage is TRBJ1-2; the match to TRBD1 covers 10 bases. This CDR3 contains 16 residues. Germline assignment: CDR1 MGHRA and CDR2 YSYEKL. The ends lost 1 base at V and 5 bases at J; junction bases unmatched: 7. DNA of the CDR3: TGCGCCAGCAGCCAAGGACAGGGGGCCTCTGGATATGGCTACACCTTC. This translates into CASSQGQGASGYGYTF.

The J gene is TRBJ1-4, the V gene TRBV2, with D perhaps TRBD1 (6 bases). The CDR3 totals 14 residues. Germline values: CDR1 SNHLY, CDR2 FYNNEI. V lost 2 bases to trimming and J lost 7 bases, with 11 bases between them. The CDR3 sequence: CASSESGVGEKLFF. DNA for the CDR3: TGTGCCAGCAGTGAATCAGGGGTGGGTGAAAAACTGTTTTTT.

V and J are TRBV7-9 and TRBJ1-1, with TRBD1 as a possible D gene (6 bases). The CDR3 is 19 residues long. In germline, CDR1 is SEHNR, CDR2 FQNEAQ (reference sequence). V lost 5 bases and J lost 0, with 25 bases in between. The CDR3 region is CASSLRPSGRDKMNTEAFF. CDR3 nucleotides: TGTGCCAGCAGCCTTAGGCCTTCGGGGAGGGACAAAATGAACACTGAAGCTTTCTTT.

The table lists this clone with a count of one. The CDR3 is CASASGGGNTEAFF. In DNA, the CDR3 is TGTGCCAGCGCGTCGGGGGGAGGGAACACTGAAGCTTTCTTT. The V gene is TRBV7-2, the J gene TRBJ1-1; D is possibly TRBD1 (5 bases). With 8 bases removed from V and 1 base from J, the gap between germline ends came to 14 bases. The CDR3 is 14 residues long. Germline CDR1 and CDR2: SGHTA and FQGNSA.

This clone has more than one count but fewer than ten. The chain uses TRBV7-3 and TRBJ2-3; 11 bases line up with TRBD2. The CDR3 covers 16 residues. V was pared by 3 bases and J by 2 bases, with 4 bases of the junction left unmatched. Germline V gene lookup returns CDR1 SGHTA and CDR2 FQGTGA. Written as DNA, the CDR3 is TGTGCCAGCAGCTTGGGACTAGCGGAGATCACAGATACGCAGTATTTT. Translation: CASSLGLAEITDTQYF.

A single count supports this clone. This rearrangement joins TRBV19 to TRBJ2-3; D not certain. V was pared by 3 bases and J by 0 bases, with 7 bases between. Germline loops: CDR1 LNHDA, CDR2 SQIVND (reference sequence). The CDR3 totals 14 residues. CDR3 sequence (DNA): TGTGCCAGTAGTATTGGCCCGAGCACAGATACGCAGTATTTT. Translation: CASSIGPSTDTQYF. The complete variable domain, with remaining parts taken from reference TRBV19 and TRBJ2-3, reads DGGITQSPKYLFRKEGQNVTLSCEQNLNHDAMYWYRQDPGQGLRLIYYSQIVNDFQKGDIAEGYSVSREKKESFPLTVTSAQKNPTAFYLCASSIGPSTDTQYFGPGTRLTVL.

The J gene is TRBJ1-4, the V gene TRBV11-2; D is uncertain. V was shortened by 5 bases and J by 2 bases, with 15 bases between the two germline ends. The CDR3 is 16 residues long. In germline, CDR1 is SGHAT, CDR2 FQNNGV. CDR3 nucleotides: TGTGCCAGCAGCCGACGGGGAGGGTCGACTAATGAAAAACTGTTTTTT. It yields the protein CASSRRGGSTNEKLFF.

This clone was detected many times. This rearrangement joins TRBV24-1 to TRBJ2-5; 7 nucleotides line up with TRBD1. CDR3 length equals 15 residues. Germline assignment: CDR1 KGHDR and CDR2 SFDVKD. The V segment lost 4 bases and the J segment 0 bases; nucleotides outside the gene matches: 4. The CDR3 loop reads CATSDTGTDQETQYF. The CDR3 DNA reads as TGTGCCACCAGTGACACCGGGACAGACCAAGAGACCCAGTACTTC.

This chain connects TRBV9 to TRBJ2-7; TRBD2 matches 8 bases. Germline V gene sequence: CDR1 SGDLS, CDR2 YYNGEE. V shed 4 bases, J shed 5 bases, and the junction held 11 bases outside the gene matches. The CDR3 sequence is 15 residues long. The CDR3, as DNA: TGTGCCAGCAGCCCTAGGAGCGGGAGTATTGACGAGCAGTACTTC. Translating gives CASSPRSGSIDEQYF.

V gene TRBV25-1 combines with J gene TRBJ1-5; 10 bases fit TRBD1. The CDR3 runs 16 residues. V gave up 4 bases and J gave up 4 bases; unmatched junction bases: 7. Germline V gene lookup returns CDR1 MGHDK and CDR2 SYGVNS. CDR3 coding DNA: TGTGCCAGCAGTGGACAGGGGGCTACTTGGAATCAGCCCCAGCATTTT. This sequence encodes CASSGQGATWNQPQHF.

The gene calls are TRBV7-2 and TRBJ2-7; 8 bases line up with TRBD2. The J segment lost 5 bases and the V segment lost 4 bases, leaving 7 bases of the junction unmatched. This CDR3 is 14 amino acids long. Germline-derived CDR1 and CDR2 are SGHTA and FQGNSA. The CDR3 DNA sequence: TGTGCCAGCAGCTATCTAGCGGGTGGGGACGAGCAGTACTTC. Translation: CASSYLAGGDEQYF.

The rearrangement links TRBV27 to TRBJ2-7, with a tentative D call TRBD1 (7 bases). The CDR3 covers 14 residues. Germline loops: CDR1 MNHEY, CDR2 SMNVEV (reference sequence). Trimming took 3 bases from V and 3 from J, leaving 12 bases between them. The CDR3 region has the DNA TGTGCCAGCAGTTTTGGCAGGGGGGACTACGAGCAGTACTTC. Protein product: CASSFGRGDYEQYF.

This clone came up a few times. In the same sample, other DNA sequences code for this CDR3. The V gene is TRBV7-9, the J gene TRBJ2-6; TRBD2 might be the D (6 bases). The CDR3 has 16 residues. Germline-derived CDR1 and CDR2 are SEHNR and FQNEAQ (reference sequence). Trimming pared 1 base from V and 1 base from J, leaving 8 bases between. This CDR3 reads CASSLVAGSGANVLTF. In DNA form, the CDR3 reads TGTGCCAGCAGCTTAGTCGCGGGGTCTGGGGCCAACGTCCTGACTTTC.